This TCR beta chain was recovered during a study of response to subunit inactivated influenza vaccine. In this sample, this clonotype turned up a few times. Its target is unknown. A single record per CDR3 protein comes from TCRdb applying MiXCR to the RT-PCR reads. There are roughly 760,000 distinct CDR3 sequences in the sample; 21% occur only once, and roughly 10% lies in the top ten. The CDR3 is made up of 12 amino acids. V lost 1 base, J lost 11 bases, and 11 bases lay in between. Germline V gene sequence: CDR1 LGHDT, CDR2 YNNKEL (reference sequence). Study conclusions and caveats: New T cells are recruited in small numbers by each seasonal influenza vaccination, according to the authors' suggestion.

This TCR came from a man aged 45 to 65 who received an inactivated influenza vaccine. Sequencing was performed on PBMCs from blood, taken about 5 days after vaccination. The chain joins TRBV3-1 to TRBJ1-2; D is uncertain. CDR3 amino acids: CASSQGTARYTF. The DNA of the CDR3 is TGTGCCAGCAGCCAAGGGACCGCCCGATACACCTTC.